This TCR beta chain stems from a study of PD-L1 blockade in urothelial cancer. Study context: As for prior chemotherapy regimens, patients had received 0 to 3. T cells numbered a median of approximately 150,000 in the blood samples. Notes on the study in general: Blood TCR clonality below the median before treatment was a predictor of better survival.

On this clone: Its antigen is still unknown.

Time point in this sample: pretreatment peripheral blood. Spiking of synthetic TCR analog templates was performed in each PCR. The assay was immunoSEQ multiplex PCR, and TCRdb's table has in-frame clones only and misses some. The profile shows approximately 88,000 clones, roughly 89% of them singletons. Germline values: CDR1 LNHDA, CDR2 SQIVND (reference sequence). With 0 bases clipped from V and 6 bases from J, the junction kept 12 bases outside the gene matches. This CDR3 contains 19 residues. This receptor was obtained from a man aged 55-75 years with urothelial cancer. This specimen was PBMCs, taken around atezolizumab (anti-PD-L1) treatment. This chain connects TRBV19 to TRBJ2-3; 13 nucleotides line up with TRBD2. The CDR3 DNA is TGTGCCAGTAGTATAGACGGGACTAGCGGGATAGGCCGGTTGGATACGCAGTATTTT. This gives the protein CASSIDGTSGIGRLDTQYF.